This T cell receptor (beta chain) appears in the sequencing data of a study of human versus mouse CDR3 diversity and MHC coevolution. Across the study: The immunoSEQ assay reportedly detects one in 200,000 T cells. Study observations and caveats: By iCHAO1, human TCR beta clonotypes numbered roughly 1.7 million, the most. Compared with mice, human CDR3s carried more deletions and insertions on average.

Generated by immunoSEQ multiplex PCR, the TCRdb table keeps only in-frame clones and is missing some. The data contain some 82,000 clones, around 95% of them singletons. Notes on this clone: Its antigen remains unknown.

Trimming cost V 2 bases and J 1 base, with 9 bases left between them. The germline V gene has CDR1 MDHEN and CDR2 SYDVKM. The CDR3 runs 16 residues. The sequencing sample was made of naive CD4+ T cells from blood. The subset here: CD45RO-negative CD62L-positive naive CD4 T cells. The receptor was derived from a person aged 30 to 70 in good health. The chain carries TRBV28 and TRBJ2-6, with D possibly being TRBD2 (5 bases). CDR3 amino acids: CASSLPRGSGANVLTF. The CDR3 DNA follows: TGTGCCAGCAGTTTACCCCGGGGATCTGGGGCCAACGTCCTGACTTTC.